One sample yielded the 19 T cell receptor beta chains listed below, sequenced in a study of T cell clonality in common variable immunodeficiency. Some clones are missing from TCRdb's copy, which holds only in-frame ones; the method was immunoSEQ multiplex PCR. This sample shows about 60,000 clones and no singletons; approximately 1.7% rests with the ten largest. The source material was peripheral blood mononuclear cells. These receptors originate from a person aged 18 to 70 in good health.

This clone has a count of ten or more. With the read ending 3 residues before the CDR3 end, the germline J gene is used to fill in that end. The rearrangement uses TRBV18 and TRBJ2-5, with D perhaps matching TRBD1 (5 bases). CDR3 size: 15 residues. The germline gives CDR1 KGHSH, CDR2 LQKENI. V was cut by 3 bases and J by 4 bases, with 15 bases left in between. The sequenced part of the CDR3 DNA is TGTGCCAGCTCACCGAGGCAGGGCGGTTCAGAGACC. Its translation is CASSPRQGGSET. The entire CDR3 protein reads CASSPRQGGSETQYF.

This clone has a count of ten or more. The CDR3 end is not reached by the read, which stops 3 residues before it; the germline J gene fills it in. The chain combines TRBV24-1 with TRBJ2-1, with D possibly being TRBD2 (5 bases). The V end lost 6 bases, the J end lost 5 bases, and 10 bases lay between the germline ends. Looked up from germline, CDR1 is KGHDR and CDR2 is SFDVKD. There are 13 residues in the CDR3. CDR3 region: CATSSDSHNEQFF. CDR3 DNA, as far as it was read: TGTGCCACCAGTTCGGACTCTCACAATGAG.

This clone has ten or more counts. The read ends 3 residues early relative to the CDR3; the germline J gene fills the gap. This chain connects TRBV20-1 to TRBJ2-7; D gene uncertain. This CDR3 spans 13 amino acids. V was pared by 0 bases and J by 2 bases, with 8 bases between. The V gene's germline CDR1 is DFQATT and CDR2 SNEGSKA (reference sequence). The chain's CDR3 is CSAREYSTYEQYF. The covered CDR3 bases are TGCAGTGCTAGAGAGTACTCAACCTACGAG.

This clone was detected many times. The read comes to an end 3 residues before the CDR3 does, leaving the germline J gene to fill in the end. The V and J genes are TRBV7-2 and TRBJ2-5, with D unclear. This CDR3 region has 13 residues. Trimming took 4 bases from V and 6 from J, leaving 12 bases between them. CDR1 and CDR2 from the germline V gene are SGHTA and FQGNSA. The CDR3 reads CASSSYTQQTQYF. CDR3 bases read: TGTGCCAGCAGCTCCTACACACAGCAGACC.

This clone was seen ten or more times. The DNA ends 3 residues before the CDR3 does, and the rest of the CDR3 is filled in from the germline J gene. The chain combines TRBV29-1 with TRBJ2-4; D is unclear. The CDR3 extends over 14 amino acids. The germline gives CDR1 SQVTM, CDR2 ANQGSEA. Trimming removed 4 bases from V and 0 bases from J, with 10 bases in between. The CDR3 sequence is CSVAWAGAKNIQYF. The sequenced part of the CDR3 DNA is TGCAGCGTTGCCTGGGCCGGAGCCAAAAACATT.

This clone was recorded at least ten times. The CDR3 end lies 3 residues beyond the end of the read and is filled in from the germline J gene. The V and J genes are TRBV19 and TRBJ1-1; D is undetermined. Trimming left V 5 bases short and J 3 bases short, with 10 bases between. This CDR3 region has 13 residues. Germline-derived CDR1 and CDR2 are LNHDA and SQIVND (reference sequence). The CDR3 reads CASSLQFDTEAFF. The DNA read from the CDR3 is TGTGCCAGTAGTTTACAGTTTGACACTGAA.

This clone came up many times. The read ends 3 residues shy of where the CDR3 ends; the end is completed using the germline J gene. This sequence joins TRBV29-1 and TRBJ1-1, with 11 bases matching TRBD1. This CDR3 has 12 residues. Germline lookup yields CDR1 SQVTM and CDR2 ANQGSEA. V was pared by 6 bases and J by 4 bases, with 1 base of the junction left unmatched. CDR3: CSVGQGGTEAFF. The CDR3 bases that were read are TGCAGCGTGGGACAGGGGGGCACTGAA.

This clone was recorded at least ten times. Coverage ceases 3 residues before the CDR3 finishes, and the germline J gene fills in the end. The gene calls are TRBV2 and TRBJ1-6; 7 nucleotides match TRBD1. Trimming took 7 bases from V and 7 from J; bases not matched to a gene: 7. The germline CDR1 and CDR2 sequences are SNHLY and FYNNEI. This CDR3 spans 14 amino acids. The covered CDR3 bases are TGTGCCAGCAAGGGGGACAGAGAGAATTCACCC. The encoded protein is CASKGDRENSP. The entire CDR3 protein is CASKGDRENSPLHF.

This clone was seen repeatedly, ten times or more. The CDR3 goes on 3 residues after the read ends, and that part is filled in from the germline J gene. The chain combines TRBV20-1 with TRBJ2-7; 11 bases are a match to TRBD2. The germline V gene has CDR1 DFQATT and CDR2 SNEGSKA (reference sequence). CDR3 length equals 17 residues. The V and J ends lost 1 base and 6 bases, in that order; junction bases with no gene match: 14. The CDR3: CSARVDRLAGFNSEQYF. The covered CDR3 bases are TGCAGTGCTAGAGTGGATCGACTAGCGGGATTCAATAGCGAG.

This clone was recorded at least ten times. Incomplete CDR3 DNA: TGTGCCAGCAGTAAACAGGGATCGAGTCAGCCC. It codes for CASSKQGSSQP. The CDR3, in full, reads CASSKQGSSQPQHF. V and J are TRBV12-3 or TRBV12-4 and TRBJ1-5; D may be TRBD1 (6 bases). The observed sequence ends 3 residues before the CDR3 terminus, with the missing tail filled in from the germline J gene. The CDR3 is made up of 14 amino acids. V was clipped by 5 bases and J by 6 bases, with 14 bases between them.

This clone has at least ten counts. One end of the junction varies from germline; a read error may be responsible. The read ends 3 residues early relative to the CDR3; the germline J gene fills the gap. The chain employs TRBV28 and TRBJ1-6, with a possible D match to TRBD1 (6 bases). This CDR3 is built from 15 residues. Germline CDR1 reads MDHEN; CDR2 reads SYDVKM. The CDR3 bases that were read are TGTGCCAACAGTTTACTTACAGGGTCTAATTCACCC. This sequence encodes CANSLLTGSNSP. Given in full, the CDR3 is CANSLLTGSNSPLHF. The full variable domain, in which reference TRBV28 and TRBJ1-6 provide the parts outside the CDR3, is DVKVTQSSRYLVKRTGEKVFLECVQDMDHENMFWYRQDPGLGLRLIYFSYDVKMKEKGDIPEGYSVSREKKERFSLILESASTNQTSMYLCANSLLTGSNSPLHFGNGTRLTVT.

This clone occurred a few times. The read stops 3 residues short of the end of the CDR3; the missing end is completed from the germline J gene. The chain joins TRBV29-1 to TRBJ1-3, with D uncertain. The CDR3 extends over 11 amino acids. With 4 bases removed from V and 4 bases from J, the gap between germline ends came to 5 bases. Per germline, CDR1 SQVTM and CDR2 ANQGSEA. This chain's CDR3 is CSVAGGNTIYF. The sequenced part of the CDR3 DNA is TGCAGCGTTGCTGGCGGAAACACC.

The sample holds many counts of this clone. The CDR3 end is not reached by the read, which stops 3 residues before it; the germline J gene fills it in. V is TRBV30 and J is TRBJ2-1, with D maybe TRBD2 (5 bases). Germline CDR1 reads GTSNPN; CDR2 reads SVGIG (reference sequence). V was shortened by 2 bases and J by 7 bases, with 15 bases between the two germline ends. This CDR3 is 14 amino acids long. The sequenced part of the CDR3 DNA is TGTGCCTGGAGTCTAGGGTCGGGGAAAAATGAG. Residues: CAWSLGSGKNE. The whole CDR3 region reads CAWSLGSGKNEQFF.

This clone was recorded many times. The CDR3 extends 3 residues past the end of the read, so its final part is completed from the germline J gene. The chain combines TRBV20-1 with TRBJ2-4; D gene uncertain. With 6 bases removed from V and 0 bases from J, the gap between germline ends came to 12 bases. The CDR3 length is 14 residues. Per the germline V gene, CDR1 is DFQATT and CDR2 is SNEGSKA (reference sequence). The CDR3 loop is CSATTMLAKNIQYF. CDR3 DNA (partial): TGCAGTGCCACTACGATGCTAGCCAAAAACATT.

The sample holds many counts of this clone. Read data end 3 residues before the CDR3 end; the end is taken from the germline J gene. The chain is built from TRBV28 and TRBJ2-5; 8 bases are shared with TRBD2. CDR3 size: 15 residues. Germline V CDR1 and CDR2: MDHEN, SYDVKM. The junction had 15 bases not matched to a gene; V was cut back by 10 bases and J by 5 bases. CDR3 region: CATHATGLGGETQYF. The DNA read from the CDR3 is TGTGCCACTCACGCAACGGGACTAGGGGGGGAGACC.

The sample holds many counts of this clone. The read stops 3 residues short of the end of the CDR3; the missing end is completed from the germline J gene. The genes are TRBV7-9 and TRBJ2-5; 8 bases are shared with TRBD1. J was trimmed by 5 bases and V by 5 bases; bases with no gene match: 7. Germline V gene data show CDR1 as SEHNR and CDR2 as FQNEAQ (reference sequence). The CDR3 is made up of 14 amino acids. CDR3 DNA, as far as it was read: TGTGCCAGCAGCCGGAGCAGGGGGCGGGAGACC. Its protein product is CASSRSRGRET. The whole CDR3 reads CASSRSRGRETQYF.

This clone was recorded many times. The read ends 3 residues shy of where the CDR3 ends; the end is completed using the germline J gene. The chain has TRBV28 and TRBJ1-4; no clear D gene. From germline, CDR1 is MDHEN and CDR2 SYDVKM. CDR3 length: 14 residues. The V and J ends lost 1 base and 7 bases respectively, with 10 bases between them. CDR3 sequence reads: CASSLFGVSEKLFF. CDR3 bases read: TGTGCCAGCAGTTTATTCGGGGTTTCTGAAAAA.

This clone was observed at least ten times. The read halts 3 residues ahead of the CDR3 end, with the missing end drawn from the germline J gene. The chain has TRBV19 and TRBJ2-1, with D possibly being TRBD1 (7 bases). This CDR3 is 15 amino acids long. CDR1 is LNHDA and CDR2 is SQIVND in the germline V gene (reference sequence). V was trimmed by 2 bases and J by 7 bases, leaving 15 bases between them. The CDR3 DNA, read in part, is TGTGCCAGTAGTATAAGTCACAGGGGAGGTAATGAG. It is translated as CASSISHRGGNE. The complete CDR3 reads CASSISHRGGNEQFF.

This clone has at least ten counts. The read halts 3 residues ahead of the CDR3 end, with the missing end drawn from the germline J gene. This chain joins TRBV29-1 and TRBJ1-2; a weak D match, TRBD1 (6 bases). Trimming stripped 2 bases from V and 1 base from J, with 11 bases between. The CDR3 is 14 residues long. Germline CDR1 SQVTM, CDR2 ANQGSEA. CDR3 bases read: TGCAGCGTTGAAAGAGGGGGTTATAACTATGGC. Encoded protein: CSVERGGYNYG. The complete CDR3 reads CSVERGGYNYGYTF.